Listed below are T cell receptor beta chains from one sample, sequenced in a study of cytotoxic CD8 clonotypes in ibrutinib-treated CLL. Profiling relied on immunoSEQ multiplex PCR, and the TCRdb table lists in-frame clones only, not all of them. The data contain about 40,000 clones, approximately 67% of them singletons. The material was PBMCs, obtained at disease progression, from a patient treated with ibrutinib. These TCRs come from a human donor with chronic lymphocytic leukemia. Each CDR3 is given with its conserved first and last residue. A D gene is named only where the DNA matches it firmly. Rows may omit the clone size; those that give it use once, few, many or a size class.

d_gene	v_gene	abundance	j_gene	CDR3nt	CDR3aa
NA	TRBV18	NA	TRBJ2-1	TGTGCCAGCTCACCTCAACCGACAGGCGACTCCTACAATGAGCAGTTCTTC	CASSPQPTGDSYNEQFF
TRBD2	TRBV15	few	TRBJ2-3	TGTGCCACCAGCAGCCGACTAGCGTCAAGAGGTCTAGATACGCAGTATTTT	CATSSRLASRGLDTQYF
NA	TRBV19	NA	TRBJ1-5	TGTGCCAGTACCCTGGGACGGAACCCTCAGCCCCAGCATTTT	CASTLGRNPQPQHF
NA	TRBV19	NA	TRBJ1-2	TGTGCCAGTATGAAGGGGGAGGCGCGGGGCTACACCTTC	CASMKGEARGYTF
TRBD2	TRBV11-3	NA	TRBJ2-3	TGTGCCAGCAGCCACGGACTAGTAGCAGATACGCAGTATTTT	CASSHGLVADTQYF
NA	TRBV4-2	NA	TRBJ1-3	TGTGCCAGCAGCCAAGTAGGGTCTGGAAACACCATATATTTT	CASSQVGSGNTIYF
TRBD2	TRBV9	few	TRBJ2-1	TGTGCCAGCAGCGGCGGACTAGTAGTGGAGAATGAGCAGTTCTTC	CASSGGLVVENEQFF
NA	TRBV2	NA	TRBJ2-7	TGTGCCAGCAGCTTGTCCCCGTGGGAGCAGTACTTC	CASSLSPWEQYF
NA	TRBV7-3	NA	TRBJ2-6	TGTGCCAGCAGCTTAAGCTCTGGGGCCAACGTCCTGACTTTC	CASSLSSGANVLTF
NA	TRBV5-1	NA	TRBJ2-7	TGCGCCAGCAGCTTGTGGGGGAACGAGCAGTACTTC	CASSLWGNEQYF
TRBD1	TRBV18	NA	TRBJ1-3	TGTGCCAGCTCACCACCGACAGGGCCTAGCTCTGGAAACACCATATATTTT	CASSPPTGPSSGNTIYF
NA	TRBV5-1	few	TRBJ2-2	TGCGCCAGCAGCCAAGGGGGGAACACCGGGGAGCTGTTTTTT	CASSQGGNTGELFF
NA	TRBV11-2	once	TRBJ1-2	TGTGCCAGCAGCGACTACACATGGGAGGCTAACTATGGCTACACCTTC	CASSDYTWEANYGYTF